Shown below are 19 T cell receptor beta chains from a single sample sequenced in a study of shared clonotypes between healthy human individuals. TCRdb's copy holds only in-frame clones and misses some; the assay was immunoSEQ multiplex PCR. This table holds approximately 980,000 clones, approximately 80% found once. Sequenced input: memory CD4+ T cells sorted from blood. The subset: CD45RA-negative fraction. Source of these receptors: a man younger than 35 in good health.

Regarding this clone: With a much larger clone just one base away, this may be a read error. The chain recombines TRBV7-8 with TRBJ2-7; weak D call: TRBD2 (6 bases). CDR1 and CDR2 (germline): SGHVS, FQNEAQ. The CDR3 has 14 amino acids. Here the CDR3 reads CANSAGLAVYEQYF. For the CDR3, the DNA is TGTGCCAACAGCGCGGGACTTGCGGTCTACGAGCAGTACTTC.

This sequence joins TRBV9 and TRBJ2-1; 7 nucleotides align to TRBD1. V was pared by 3 bases and J by 13 bases, with 7 bases of the junction left unmatched. Germline values: CDR1 SGDLS, CDR2 YYNGEE. This CDR3 has 12 residues. CDR3 coding DNA: TGTGCCAGCAGCGCCCAGGGGGAGAGTCAGTTCTTC. Encoded protein: CASSAQGESQFF.

The genes are TRBV5-4 and TRBJ2-3, with D uncertain. V was shortened by 2 bases and J by 0 bases, with 10 bases between the two germline ends. Germline V lookup: CDR1 SGHNT, CDR2 YYREEE (reference sequence). This CDR3 spans 15 amino acids. This CDR3 reads CASSFGHSSTDTQYF. The CDR3 DNA follows: TGTGCCAGCAGCTTTGGCCATTCTAGCACAGATACGCAGTATTTT.

This chain joins TRBV10-3 and TRBJ2-1, with D perhaps TRBD2 (7 bases). Germline-derived CDR1 and CDR2 are ENHRY and SYGVKD. The CDR3 is 15 residues long. The V and J ends lost 4 bases and 8 bases respectively, with 18 bases between them. The CDR3 region has the DNA TGTGCCATCAGTGGCAGGGGAGGGGATGGGGATGAGCAGTTCTTC. It specifies CAISGRGGDGDEQFF.

The gene calls are TRBV11-2 and TRBJ1-1; tentatively, D is TRBD1 (5 bases). Germline V CDR1 and CDR2: SGHAT, FQNNGV. The CDR3 has 14 amino acids. With 3 bases removed from V and 4 bases from J, the gap between germline ends came to 12 bases. CDR3 residues: CASSFGGGGTEAFF. The CDR3 nucleotides are TGTGCCAGCAGCTTCGGGGGGGGAGGCACTGAAGCTTTCTTT.

V gene TRBV7-2 combines with J gene TRBJ2-7, with 14 bases aligning to TRBD2. The V segment lost 1 base and the J segment 2 bases; nucleotides outside the gene matches: 4. This CDR3 contains 17 residues. The germline CDR1 and CDR2 sequences are SGHTA and FQGNSA. CDR3 DNA sequence: TGTGCCAGCAGCTTAGTGGGGACTAGCGGGAGCCCCTACGAGCAGTACTTC. Residues: CASSLVGTSGSPYEQYF.

The rearrangement uses TRBV28 and TRBJ2-7; 7 bases line up with TRBD1. CDR3 length: 18 residues. V lost 5 bases and J lost 0; bases outside the gene matches: 16. Germline CDR1 is MDHEN and CDR2 is SYDVKM. The CDR3: CASSPPKGAAWASYEQYF. The CDR3 nucleotides are TGTGCCAGCAGTCCCCCGAAGGGGGCCGCCTGGGCCTCCTACGAGCAGTACTTC.

The rearrangement uses TRBV30 and TRBJ1-5; tentative D call: TRBD1 (5 bases). Germline V lookup: CDR1 GTSNPN, CDR2 SVGIG (reference sequence). The CDR3 covers 13 residues. V was shortened by 2 bases and J by 7 bases, with 12 bases between the two germline ends. CDR3 DNA sequence: TGTGCCTGGAGTTATCGGGGGTTCCAGCCCCAGCATTTT. Translated, it gives CAWSYRGFQPQHF.

The CDR3 nucleotides are TGTGCCAGCTCAACAATAGCGGCTAGCACAGATACGCAGTATTTT. Amino acid sequence: CASSTIAASTDTQYF. The gene calls are TRBV18 and TRBJ2-3; perhaps TRBD2 as D (6 bases). The germline CDR1 and CDR2 sequences are KGHSH and LQKENI. The CDR3 covers 15 residues. The V gene lost 5 bases and the J gene lost 0 bases, with 12 bases spanning the gap.

This clone has a handful of counts. V gene TRBV6-5 combines with J gene TRBJ1-1; D unclear. Germline lookup yields CDR1 MNHEY and CDR2 SVGAGI. The CDR3 has 14 amino acids. Trimming left V 0 bases short and J 4 bases short, with 9 bases between. CDR3 residues: CASSYSRLATEAFF. The CDR3 region has the DNA TGTGCCAGCAGTTACTCCAGGCTGGCCACTGAAGCTTTCTTT.

This rearrangement joins TRBV7-2 to TRBJ2-7, with TRBD2 identical over 7 bases. From germline, CDR1 is SGHTA and CDR2 FQGNSA. The CDR3 is 16 residues long. The J segment lost 5 bases and the V segment lost 5 bases, leaving 15 bases of the junction unmatched. CDR3 nucleotides: TGTGCCAGCAGCCAATCGGGGAGGGCGGACCTGCACGAGCAGTACTTC. This codes for CASSQSGRADLHEQYF.

V gene TRBV4-2 combines with J gene TRBJ2-1; 11 bases fit TRBD2. With V trimmed by 0 bases and J by 9 bases, 10 bases remained unmatched. There are 17 residues in the CDR3. Germline lookup yields CDR1 LGHNA and CDR2 YNFKEQ. The CDR3 nucleotides read TGTGCCAGCAGCCAAGATTTAAGGCTAGCGGGGGGTAGTGAGCAGTTCTTC. Amino acid sequence: CASSQDLRLAGGSEQFF.

This sequence joins TRBV30 and TRBJ2-1, with a weak D call TRBD1 (6 bases). The CDR3 contains 13 residues. V was clipped by 1 base and J by 3 bases, with 7 bases between them. CDR1 and CDR2 (germline): GTSNPN, SVGIG (reference sequence). The CDR3 nucleotides are TGTGCCTGGAGTGGGGACAACTACAATGAGCAGTTCTTC. Translation gives CAWSGDNYNEQFF.

J is TRBJ1-5 and V is TRBV7-2; D possibly corresponds to TRBD1 (5 bases). There are 14 residues in the CDR3. Trimming took 3 bases from V and 8 from J, leaving 14 bases between them. Germline V gene lookup returns CDR1 SGHTA and CDR2 FQGNSA. The chain's CDR3 is CASSFSPQGEPQHF. CDR3 nucleotides: TGTGCCAGCAGCTTTTCCCCCCAGGGAGAGCCCCAGCATTTT.

The chain carries TRBV5-1 and TRBJ2-3; D might be TRBD1 or TRBD2, each matching 5 bases. Germline V gene lookup returns CDR1 SGHRS and CDR2 YFSETQ. There are 15 residues in the CDR3. V lost 0 bases and J 2 bases, leaving 10 bases between the germline ends. The CDR3 reads CASSLEPGTTDTQYF. The CDR3 DNA reads TGCGCCAGCAGCTTGGAGCCAGGGACCACAGATACGCAGTATTTT.

The chain employs TRBV28 and TRBJ1-5; 7 nucleotides align to TRBD1. Germline CDR1 is MDHEN and CDR2 is SYDVKM. After removal of 5 bases from V and 5 bases from J, the junction contained 6 bases not matched to a gene. This CDR3 comprises 14 residues. CDR3 nucleotides: TGTGCCAGCAGTCCCGGGACAGAGGATCAGCCCCAGCATTTT. It is translated as CASSPGTEDQPQHF.

The V and J genes are TRBV19 and TRBJ2-1; TRBD1 aligns across 10 bases. Germline-derived CDR1 and CDR2 are LNHDA and SQIVND (reference sequence). Losses at the gene ends were 9 bases for V and 0 bases for J; bases not matched to a gene: 2. The CDR3 loop spans 14 amino acids. DNA for the CDR3: TGTGCCAGCGGGACAGGGGACTCCTACAATGAGCAGTTCTTC. This sequence encodes CASGTGDSYNEQFF.

The V and J genes are TRBV11-2 and TRBJ2-5; TRBD2 matches 14 bases. The V gene end was trimmed by 6 bases and the J gene end by 3 bases; junction bases not matched to a gene: 3. Per the germline V gene, CDR1 is SGHAT and CDR2 is FQNNGV. The CDR3 is 15 amino acids. CDR3 DNA: TGTGCCAGCAGTGGACTAGCGGGGGGTAAAGAGACCCAGTACTTC. This sequence encodes CASSGLAGGKETQYF.

This chain uses TRBV2 with TRBJ2-5; TRBD2 agrees at 14 bases. V lost 8 bases and J lost 5; bases outside the gene matches: 4. Germline CDR1 is SNHLY and CDR2 is FYNNEI. The CDR3 is made up of 14 amino acids. CDR3 protein: CASLRLAGGETQYF. The CDR3 region has the DNA TGTGCCAGCCTAAGACTAGCGGGGGGGGAGACCCAGTACTTC.